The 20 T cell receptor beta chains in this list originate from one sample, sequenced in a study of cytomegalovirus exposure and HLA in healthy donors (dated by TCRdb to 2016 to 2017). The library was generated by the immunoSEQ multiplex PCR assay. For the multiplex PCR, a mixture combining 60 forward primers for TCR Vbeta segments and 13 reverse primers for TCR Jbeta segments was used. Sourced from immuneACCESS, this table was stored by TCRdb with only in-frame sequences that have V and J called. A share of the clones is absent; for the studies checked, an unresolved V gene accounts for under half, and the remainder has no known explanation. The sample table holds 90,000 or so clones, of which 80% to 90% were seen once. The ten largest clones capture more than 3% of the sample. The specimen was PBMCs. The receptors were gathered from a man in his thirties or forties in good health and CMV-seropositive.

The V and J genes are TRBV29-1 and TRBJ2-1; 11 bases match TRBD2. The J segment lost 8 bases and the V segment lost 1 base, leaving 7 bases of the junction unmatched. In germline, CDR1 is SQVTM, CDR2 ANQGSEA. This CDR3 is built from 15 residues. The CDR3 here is CSVEGRLAGFYEQFF. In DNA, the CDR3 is TGCAGCGTTGAAGGTCGACTAGCGGGGTTCTATGAGCAGTTCTTC.

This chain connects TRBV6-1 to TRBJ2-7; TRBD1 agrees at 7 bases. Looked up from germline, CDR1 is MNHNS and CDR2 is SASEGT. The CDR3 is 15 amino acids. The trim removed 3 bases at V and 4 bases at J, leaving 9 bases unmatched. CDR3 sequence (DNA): TGTGCCAGCAGTGACTTCGGGACAGCGGATTACGAGCAGTACTTC. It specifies CASSDFGTADYEQYF.

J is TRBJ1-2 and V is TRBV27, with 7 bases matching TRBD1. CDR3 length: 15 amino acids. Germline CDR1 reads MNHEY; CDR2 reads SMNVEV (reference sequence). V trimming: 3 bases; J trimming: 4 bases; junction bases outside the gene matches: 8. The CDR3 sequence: CASSLKADRPYGYTF. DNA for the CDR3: TGTGCCAGCAGTTTGAAAGCGGACAGGCCCTATGGCTACACCTTC.

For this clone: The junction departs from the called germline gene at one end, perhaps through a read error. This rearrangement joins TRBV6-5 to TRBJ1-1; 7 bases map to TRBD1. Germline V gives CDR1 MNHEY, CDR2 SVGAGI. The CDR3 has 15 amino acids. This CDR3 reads CASSYQTGMNAEAFF. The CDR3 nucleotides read TGTGCCAGCAGTTACCAGACAGGGATGAACGCTGAAGCTTTCTTT.

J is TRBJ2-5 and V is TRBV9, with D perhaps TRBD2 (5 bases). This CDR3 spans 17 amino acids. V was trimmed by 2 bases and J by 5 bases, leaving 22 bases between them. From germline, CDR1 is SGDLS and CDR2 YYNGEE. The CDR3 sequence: CASSVRPRDTEVETQYF. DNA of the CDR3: TGTGCCAGCAGCGTGAGGCCTCGGGATACCGAGGTGGAGACCCAGTACTTC.

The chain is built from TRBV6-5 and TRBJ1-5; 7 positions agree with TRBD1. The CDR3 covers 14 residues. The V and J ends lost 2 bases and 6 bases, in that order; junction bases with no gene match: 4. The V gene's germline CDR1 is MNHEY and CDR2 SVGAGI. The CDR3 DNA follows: TGTGCCAGCAGTTACGCGACAGGGACTCAGCCCCAGCATTTT. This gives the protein CASSYATGTQPQHF.

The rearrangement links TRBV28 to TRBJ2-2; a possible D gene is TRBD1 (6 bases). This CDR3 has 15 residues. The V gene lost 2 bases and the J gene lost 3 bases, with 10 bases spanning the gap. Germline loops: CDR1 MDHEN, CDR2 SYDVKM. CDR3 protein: CASSLTRGYTGELFF. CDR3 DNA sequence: TGTGCCAGCAGTTTAACCAGGGGATACACCGGGGAGCTGTTTTTT.

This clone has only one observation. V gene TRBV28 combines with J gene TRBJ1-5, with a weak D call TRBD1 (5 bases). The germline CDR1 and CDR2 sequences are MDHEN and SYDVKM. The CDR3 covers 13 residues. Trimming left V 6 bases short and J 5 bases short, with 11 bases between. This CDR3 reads CASSLGGDQPQHF. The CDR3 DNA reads TGTGCCAGCAGCCTGGGAGGGGATCAGCCCCAGCATTTT. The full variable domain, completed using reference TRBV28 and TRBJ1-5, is DVKVTQSSRYLVKRTGEKVFLECVQDMDHENMFWYRQDPGLGLRLIYFSYDVKMKEKGDIPEGYSVSREKKERFSLILESASTNQTSMYLCASSLGGDQPQHFGDGTRLSIL.

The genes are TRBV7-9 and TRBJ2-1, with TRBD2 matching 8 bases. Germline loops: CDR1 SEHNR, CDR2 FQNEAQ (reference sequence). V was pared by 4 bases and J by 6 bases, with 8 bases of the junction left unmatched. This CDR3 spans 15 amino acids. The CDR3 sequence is CASSSLSGNGNEQFF. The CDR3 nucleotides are TGTGCCAGCAGCTCCCTTAGCGGGAACGGCAATGAGCAGTTCTTC.

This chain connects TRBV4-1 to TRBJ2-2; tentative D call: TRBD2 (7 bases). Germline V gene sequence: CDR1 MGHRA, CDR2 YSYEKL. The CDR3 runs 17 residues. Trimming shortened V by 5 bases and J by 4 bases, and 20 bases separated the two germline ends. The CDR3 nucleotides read TGCGCCAGCAGCTCTGGACTAGTAGGGGGTAGCACCGGGGAGCTGTTTTTT. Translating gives CASSSGLVGGSTGELFF.

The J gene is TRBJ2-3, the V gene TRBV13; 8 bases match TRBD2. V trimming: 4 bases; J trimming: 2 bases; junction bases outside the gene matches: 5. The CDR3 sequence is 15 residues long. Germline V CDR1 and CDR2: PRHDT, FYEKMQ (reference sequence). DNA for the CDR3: TGTGCCAGCAGCTCTAGCGGGCGGCCCACAGATACGCAGTATTTT. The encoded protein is CASSSSGRPTDTQYF.

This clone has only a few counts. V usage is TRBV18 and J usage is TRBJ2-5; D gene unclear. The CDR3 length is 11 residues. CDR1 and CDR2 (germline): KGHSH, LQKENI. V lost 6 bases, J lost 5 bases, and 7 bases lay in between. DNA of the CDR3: TGTGCCAGCTCGAGAGGTGAGACCCAGTACTTC. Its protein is CASSRGETQYF.

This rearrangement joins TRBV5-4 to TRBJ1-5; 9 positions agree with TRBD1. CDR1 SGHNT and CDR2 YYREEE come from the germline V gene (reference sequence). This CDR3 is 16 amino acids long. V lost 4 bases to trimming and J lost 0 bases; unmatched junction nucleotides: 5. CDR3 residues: CASSRTGDSSNQPQHF. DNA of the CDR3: TGTGCCAGCAGCCGGACAGGGGATTCTAGCAATCAGCCCCAGCATTTT.

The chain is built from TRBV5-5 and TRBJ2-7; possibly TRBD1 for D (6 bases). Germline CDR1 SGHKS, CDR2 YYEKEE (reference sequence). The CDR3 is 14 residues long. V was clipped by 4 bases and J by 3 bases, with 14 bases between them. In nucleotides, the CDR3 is TGTGCCAGCAGCCCAACAGGGCATTACTACGAGCAGTACTTC. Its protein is CASSPTGHYYEQYF.

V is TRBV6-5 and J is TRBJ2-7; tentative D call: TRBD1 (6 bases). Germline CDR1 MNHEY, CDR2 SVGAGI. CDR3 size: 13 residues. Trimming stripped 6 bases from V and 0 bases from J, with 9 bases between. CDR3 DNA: TGTGCCAGCAGCGGACAGAACTCCTACGAGCAGTACTTC. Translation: CASSGQNSYEQYF.

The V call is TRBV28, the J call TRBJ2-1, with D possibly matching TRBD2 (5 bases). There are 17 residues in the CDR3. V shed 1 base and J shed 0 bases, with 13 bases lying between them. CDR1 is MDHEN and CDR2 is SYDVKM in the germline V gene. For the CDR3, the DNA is TGTGCCAGCAGTTTATACAACGGGGTCGCCTCCTACAATGAGCAGTTCTTC. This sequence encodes CASSLYNGVASYNEQFF.

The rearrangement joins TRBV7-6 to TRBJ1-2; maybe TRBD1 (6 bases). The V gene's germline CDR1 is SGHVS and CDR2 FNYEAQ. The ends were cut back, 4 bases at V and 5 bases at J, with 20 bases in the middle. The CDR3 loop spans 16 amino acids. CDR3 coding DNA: TGTGCCAGCAGCTACAGGGCGCCGGGCGACCCTTATGGCTACACCTTC. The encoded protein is CASSYRAPGDPYGYTF.

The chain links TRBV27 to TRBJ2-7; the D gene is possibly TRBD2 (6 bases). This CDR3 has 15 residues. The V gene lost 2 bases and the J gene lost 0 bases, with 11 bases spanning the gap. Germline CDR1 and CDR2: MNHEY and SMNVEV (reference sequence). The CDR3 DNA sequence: TGTGCCAGCAGTTTACGAGGAGGGAGCTCCTACGAGCAGTACTTC. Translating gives CASSLRGGSSYEQYF.

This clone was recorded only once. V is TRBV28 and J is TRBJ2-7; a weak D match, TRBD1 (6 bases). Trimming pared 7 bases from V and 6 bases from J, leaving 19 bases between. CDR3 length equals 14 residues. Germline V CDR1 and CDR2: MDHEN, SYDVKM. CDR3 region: CASNVDRPGSEQYF. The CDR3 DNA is TGTGCCAGCAATGTAGACAGGCCCGGATCCGAGCAGTACTTC.

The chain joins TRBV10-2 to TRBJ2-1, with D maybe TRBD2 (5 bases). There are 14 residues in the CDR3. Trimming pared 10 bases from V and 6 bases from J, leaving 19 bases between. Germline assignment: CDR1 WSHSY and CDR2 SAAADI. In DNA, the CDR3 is TGCGCCACCTTTTCAGGCAGGCGGGTCAATGAGCAGTTCTTC. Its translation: CATFSGRRVNEQFF.